The entry below gives a single T cell receptor (beta chain) sequence along with its context. Its antigen remains unidentified. No clone much larger than this one lies a single base away; base qualities are absent. TCRbeta CDR3 regions were amplified from genomic DNA by means of the immunoSEQ Assay, a bias-controlled multiplex PCR. As for the authors' bioinformatics: The number of nucleated cells in each sample was estimated from the amplification of reference gene primers within the assay. To quantify the absolute abundance of each unique TCRbeta CDR3 rearrangement, sequence reads were collapsed and filtered. For each sample, productive Simpson clonality was calculated as the square root of Simpson's diversity index over productive rearrangements. Here the immuneACCESS table is served through TCRdb, limited to in-frame sequences with V and J called. Missing clones are a known gap in these copies; in checked studies unresolved V genes cover under half, and the rest lacks a known reason. Clone size and V and J calls were adopted from that table, with D and trimming inferred from the DNA. This sample gives 250,000 to 300,000 clones in total; approximately 85% of them show up just once. The ten biggest clones cover less than 6.5% of the sample.

Its CDR3 holds 14 amino acids, cysteine through phenylalanine. The kept DNA is CDR3 alone, 42 bases in frame from the first base. The germline V gene (reference sequence) specifies SGHNT as CDR1 and YYREEE as CDR2. V and J are truncated by 4 bases and 2 bases respectively, leaving an intervening sequence of 11 bases. The collaborating institutions used their own protocols to collect whole blood in K2EDTA tubes. Collaborator samples were shipped for TCRbeta analysis as frozen whole blood, isolated PBMCs, or DNA extracted from either sample type. This specimen belongs to a study of blood T cell repertoires in COVID-19 (dated by TCRdb to about 2020). A note on the overall study: Samples from collaborators originated in the United States, Italy and Spain and spanned both the acute and convalescent phases of COVID-19. Where available, HLA class I and class II types were taken from metadata supplied by the sample provider and were not determined by assay-based typing. Samples were obtained from the ongoing ImmuneRACE study (first 160 participants) and from some 1,300 subjects provided by 6 global collaborators. The dataset comprised deeply sampled blood TCRbeta repertoires from subjects exposed to, actively infected with, or recovered from COVID-19. Nearly every sample came with metadata listing a de-identified subject ID, COVID-19 status, age in years and sex. The material from the prospective study consisted of cDNA or gDNA derived from T cells, B-cell-depleted T cells, or PBMCs. The repertoires were made available in a free public database intended to serve as a resource for research on the immune response to SARS-CoV-2.

Overall results and qualifications from the work: The quantity of clinical and demographic metadata differed by source and by participant and was supplied without curation.

This chain is built from TRBV5-4 and TRBJ2-3, and the D gene may be TRBD1, 5 bases matching. Sample: peripheral blood. The TCR originated in a man in his forties or fifties with active or convalescent COVID-19. In nucleotide form, the sequence is TGTGCCAGCAGCCCCCAGGGTTCCACAGATACGCAGTATTTT. This gives the protein CASSPQGSTDTQYF.